The 22 T cell receptor beta chains below all came from one sample that was sequenced in a study of blood T cells in healthy people across ages. Then a second PCR, running about 7 to 11 cycles, was carried out with a sample-barcoded 5' primer and a J-beta primer mix. Each CDR3 protein gets one entry after TCRdb re-called the 5' RACE reads with MiXCR. Here the sample spans 600,000 to 1,000,000 distinct CDR3 sequences, 58% being singletons. The material sequenced was blood. The receptors stem from a man aged 25-40 years in good health.

The sample holds a few counts of this clonotype. This chain joins TRBV4-3 and TRBJ2-7, with D perhaps matching TRBD1 (5 bases). V was cut by 0 bases and J by 2 bases, with 11 bases left in between. This CDR3 comprises 15 residues. Germline CDR1 and CDR2: LGHNA and YSLEER. The CDR3 protein is CASSQDEDTAYEQYF. The CDR3 DNA sequence: TGCGCCAGCAGCCAAGATGAGGACACCGCCTACGAGCAGTACTTC.

This rearrangement joins TRBV3-1 to TRBJ1-2; tentatively, D is TRBD1 (5 bases). CDR1 and CDR2 from the germline V gene are LGHDT and YNNKEL (reference sequence). V shed 1 base and J shed 8 bases, with 17 bases lying between them. The CDR3 is 15 amino acids. DNA for the CDR3: TGTGCCAGCAGCCAAGGGATGCGTCAGGGAGGCGGCTACACCTTC. Its protein product is CASSQGMRQGGGYTF.

As to this clonotype: A junction boundary mismatches the germline segment, possibly from a read error. The chain employs TRBV12-3 or TRBV12-4 and TRBJ2-3, with a possible D match to TRBD2 (6 bases). This CDR3 region has 14 residues. As DNA, the CDR3 is TGTGCCAGCAGTGAACGGGGGAGCACAGATATGCAGTATTTT. Translation: CASSERGSTDMQYF.

This clonotype was found a few times. The gene calls are TRBV6-1 and TRBJ1-5; D unclear. CDR1 is MNHNS, CDR2 SASEGT, per germline. Deletions cut 3 bases from V and 5 bases from J, with 11 bases between. This CDR3 spans 14 amino acids. The CDR3 loop reads CASSEVTIYQPQHF. CDR3 DNA: TGTGCCAGCAGTGAGGTGACTATCTATCAGCCCCAGCATTTT.

The V call is TRBV6-5, the J call TRBJ2-7; 7 bases line up with TRBD2. The CDR3 totals 15 residues. Unmatched junction bases numbered 7, after V lost 2 bases and J lost 3 bases. The germline V gene has CDR1 MNHEY and CDR2 SVGAGI. The CDR3 reads CASSYGATSVYEQYF. CDR3 nucleotides: TGTGCCAGCAGTTACGGGGCTACTAGCGTCTACGAGCAGTACTTC.

This clonotype was picked up a small number of times. This sequence joins TRBV7-9 and TRBJ2-1; no firm D call. This CDR3 spans 12 amino acids. The V gene's germline CDR1 is SEHNR and CDR2 FQNEAQ (reference sequence). V was cut by 1 base and J by 8 bases, with 6 bases left in between. Here the CDR3 DNA reads TGTGCCAGCAGCTTAGTTTGGGATGAGCAGTTCTTC. It translates to CASSLVWDEQFF.

About this clonotype itself: Being one base from a much bigger clone, this may be a read error. V usage is TRBV7-9 and J usage is TRBJ2-5; possibly TRBD2 for D (5 bases). The V end lost 5 bases, the J end lost 1 base, and 11 bases lay between the germline ends. Germline-derived CDR1 and CDR2 are SEHNR and FQNEAQ (reference sequence). CDR3 length: 14 residues. CDR3 DNA sequence: TGTGCCAGCAGCCTCGGGATAATCCAAGAGACCCAGTACTTC. This codes for CASSLGIIQETQYF. The complete variable domain, with remaining parts taken from reference TRBV7-9 and TRBJ2-5, reads DTGVSQNPRHKITKRGQNVTFRCDPISEHNRLYWYRQTLGQGPEFLTYFQNEAQLEKSRLLSDRFSAERPKGSFSTLEIQRTEQGDSAMYLCASSLGIIQETQYFGPGTRLLVL.

This chain links TRBV27 with TRBJ1-2; TRBD1 matches at 7 bases. CDR3 length: 15 amino acids. V lost 4 bases to trimming and J lost 3 bases; unmatched junction nucleotides: 8. Germline lookup yields CDR1 MNHEY and CDR2 SMNVEV (reference sequence). The CDR3, as DNA: TGTGCCAGCAGTTGTGCAGGGGGGCCTCACTATGGCTACACCTTC. Translation: CASSCAGGPHYGYTF.

The genes are TRBV7-9 and TRBJ2-1; the D is unclear. The CDR3 runs to 17 residues. Germline V gene sequence: CDR1 SEHNR, CDR2 FQNEAQ (reference sequence). V was pared by 5 bases and J by 0 bases, with 17 bases between. CDR3 sequence reads: CASSNKPPPYSYNEQFF. The DNA of the CDR3 is TGTGCCAGCAGCAATAAGCCGCCTCCTTACTCCTACAATGAGCAGTTCTTC.

The V gene is TRBV5-1, the J gene TRBJ2-1; 9 positions agree with TRBD1. Germline V gene sequence: CDR1 SGHRS, CDR2 YFSETQ. There are 15 residues in the CDR3. With 4 bases clipped from V and 5 bases from J, the junction kept 7 bases outside the gene matches. The CDR3 sequence: CASSPGQGGHNEQFF. In DNA, the CDR3 is TGCGCCAGCAGCCCGGGACAGGGCGGTCACAATGAGCAGTTCTTC. Based on the CDR3 plus reference TRBV5-1 and TRBJ2-1, the full variable domain is KAGVTQTPRYLIKTRGQQVTLSCSPISGHRSVSWYQQTPGQGLQFLFEYFSETQRNKGNFPGRFSGRQFSNSRSEMNVSTLELGDSALYLCASSPGQGGHNEQFFGPGTRLTVL.

The chain couples TRBV5-1 to TRBJ2-5; TRBD1 agrees at 10 bases. The CDR3 loop spans 15 amino acids. The V gene end was trimmed by 3 bases and the J gene end by 5 bases; junction bases not matched to a gene: 7. Per the germline V gene, CDR1 is SGHRS and CDR2 is YFSETQ. CDR3 sequence: CASSYWGQGSETQYF. In DNA form, the CDR3 reads TGCGCCAGCAGCTATTGGGGACAGGGGAGCGAGACCCAGTACTTC. The full variable domain, with the rest looked up from reference TRBV5-1 and TRBJ2-5, is KAGVTQTPRYLIKTRGQQVTLSCSPISGHRSVSWYQQTPGQGLQFLFEYFSETQRNKGNFPGRFSGRQFSNSRSEMNVSTLELGDSALYLCASSYWGQGSETQYFGPGTRLLVL.

The chain carries TRBV9 and TRBJ2-1, with a tentative D call TRBD2 (6 bases). Germline lookup yields CDR1 SGDLS and CDR2 YYNGEE. The V end was cut by 0 bases, the J end by 2 bases, with 12 bases between. CDR3 length equals 16 residues. CDR3 region: CASSVAGDWAYNEQFF. The CDR3, as DNA: TGTGCCAGCAGCGTAGCGGGAGACTGGGCCTACAATGAGCAGTTCTTC.

J is TRBJ2-5 and V is TRBV4-1, with D perhaps matching TRBD1 or TRBD2 (5 bases each). V was cut by 5 bases and J by 1 base, with 11 bases left in between. Germline values: CDR1 MGHRA, CDR2 YSYEKL. This CDR3 is 14 amino acids long. CDR3 DNA: TGCGCCAGCAGCAGGGGAAGCGGCCAAGAGACCCAGTACTTC. Amino acid sequence: CASSRGSGQETQYF.

The CDR3 DNA is TGTGCCAGCAGCGTAGGACTTGGGACTAGCGGGGGCCCTATCTACGAGCAGTACTTC. Protein product: CASSVGLGTSGGPIYEQYF. The rearrangement links TRBV9 to TRBJ2-7; TRBD2 agrees at 14 bases. This CDR3 has 19 residues. The ends lost 0 bases at V and 3 bases at J; junction bases unmatched: 11. The germline CDR1 and CDR2 sequences are SGDLS and YYNGEE.

The chain carries TRBV20-1 and TRBJ2-5; 8 nucleotides line up with TRBD1. Germline CDR1 and CDR2: DFQATT and SNEGSKA (reference sequence). This CDR3 is 16 amino acids long. V lost 2 bases and J lost 3; bases outside the gene matches: 11. The CDR3 loop is CSARSDREEGKETQYF. The CDR3 DNA reads as TGCAGTGCTAGATCGGACAGGGAGGAGGGAAAAGAGACCCAGTACTTC.

The genes are TRBV20-1 and TRBJ2-7, with D possibly being TRBD1 or TRBD2 (5 bases each). The CDR3 runs to 12 residues. The V gene lost 0 bases and the J gene lost 9 bases, with 12 bases spanning the gap. Germline V gives CDR1 DFQATT, CDR2 SNEGSKA (reference sequence). The CDR3 loop is CSARDSGTAQYF. In DNA, the CDR3 is TGCAGTGCTAGAGATTCAGGGACCGCGCAGTACTTC.

The chain uses TRBV10-3 and TRBJ2-7, with TRBD1 matching over 12 bases. CDR1 ENHRY and CDR2 SYGVKD come from the germline V gene. The V gene end was trimmed by 6 bases and the J gene end by 5 bases; junction bases not matched to a gene: 2. This CDR3 is built from 13 residues. The CDR3 here is CAISRDRGHEQYF. CDR3 sequence (DNA): TGTGCCATCAGCAGGGACAGGGGGCACGAGCAGTACTTC.

This clonotype was observed a few times. V usage is TRBV29-1 and J usage is TRBJ1-1; 8 bases are a match to TRBD1. This CDR3 region has 12 residues. Germline-derived CDR1 and CDR2 are SQVTM and ANQGSEA. V gave up 7 bases and J gave up 4 bases; unmatched junction bases: 5. This CDR3 is CSAGQGGTEAFF. The CDR3 coding sequence is TGCAGCGCCGGACAGGGTGGCACTGAAGCTTTCTTT.

The chain links TRBV20-1 to TRBJ2-5, with D possibly TRBD2 on 6 matching bases. From germline, CDR1 is DFQATT and CDR2 SNEGSKA (reference sequence). The ends were cut back, 3 bases at V and 2 bases at J, with 10 bases in the middle. The CDR3 totals 13 residues. CDR3 coding DNA: TGCAGTGCTAGCCGCGGGGTACAAGAGACCCAGTACTTC. Translated, it gives CSASRGVQETQYF.

This clonotype occurred many times. J is TRBJ2-1 and V is TRBV5-1, with D uncertain. The CDR3 runs to 13 residues. CDR1 and CDR2 (germline): SGHRS, YFSETQ. V gave up 0 bases and J gave up 7 bases, with 8 bases separating them. The CDR3 sequence: CASSLAPPNEQFF. The CDR3 nucleotides are TGCGCCAGCAGCTTGGCGCCTCCGAATGAGCAGTTCTTC.

There are a few counts of this clonotype. The genes are TRBV5-1 and TRBJ2-5; TRBD2 might be the D (6 bases). The CDR3 totals 15 residues. CDR1 SGHRS and CDR2 YFSETQ come from the germline V gene. The ends were cut back, 1 base at V and 5 bases at J, with 15 bases in the middle. The CDR3 nucleotides read TGCGCCAGCAGCTTGATAGGGCGGGGCCAGGAGACCCAGTACTTC. Its translation is CASSLIGRGQETQYF.

The rearrangement links TRBV6-1 to TRBJ1-2; 7 bases fit TRBD1. From germline, CDR1 is MNHNS and CDR2 SASEGT. Trimming cost V 6 bases and J 8 bases; bases outside gene matches: 6. This CDR3 has 12 residues. The CDR3 coding sequence is TGTGCCAGCAGCGAGGGGGCTAGAGGCTACACCTTC. Encoded protein: CASSEGARGYTF.